This is a list of T cell receptor beta chains from one sample in a study of OX40 agonist ivuxolimab in advanced cancers. Sequencing was performed with immunoSEQ multiplex PCR; in TCRdb, only in-frame clones are kept and a portion is missing. The sample includes about 99,000 clones, about 91% seen only once; the top ten take around 0.31%. Sequences were derived from CD4+ or CD8+ T cells sorted from blood, sampled in a trial of the OX40 agonist ivuxolimab. The source is an adult with an advanced solid tumor such as melanoma, head and neck, liver or kidney cancer. Both conserved end residues are part of each CDR3. Fields, in order: V gene, clone size, D gene, J gene, CDR3 protein, CDR3 DNA. D genes are given only for firm matches. Some rows have no size entry. The others give once, few or many, or a class for an expanded clone.

v_call: TRBV7-9; clone_size: .; d_call: .; j_call: TRBJ2-1; cdr3_aa: CASSLGAGVIGNEQFF; cdr3_nt: TGTGCCAGCAGCTTAGGGGCAGGAGTCATCGGCAATGAGCAGTTCTTC
v_call: TRBV7-4; clone_size: .; d_call: TRBD1; j_call: TRBJ1-2; cdr3_aa: CASSLTDRGAGYTF; cdr3_nt: TGTGCCAGCAGCCTCACCGACAGGGGAGCTGGCTACACCTTC
v_call: TRBV28; clone_size: .; d_call: TRBD1; j_call: TRBJ2-7; cdr3_aa: CASSLPGQGGSYEQYF; cdr3_nt: TGTGCCAGCAGTTTACCGGGACAGGGGGGCTCCTACGAGCAGTACTTC
v_call: TRBV9; clone_size: .; d_call: .; j_call: TRBJ2-3; cdr3_aa: CASSVLPGLTEDTQYF; cdr3_nt: TGTGCCAGCAGCGTCCTCCCGGGACTGACCGAAGATACGCAGTATTTT
v_call: TRBV7-2; clone_size: .; d_call: .; j_call: TRBJ1-2; cdr3_aa: CASSLVQGGYGYTF; cdr3_nt: TGTGCCAGCAGCTTAGTACAGGGCGGGTATGGCTACACCTTC
v_call: TRBV11-2; clone_size: .; d_call: TRBD2; j_call: TRBJ2-2; cdr3_aa: CASSLELAGSTGELFF; cdr3_nt: TGTGCCAGCAGCTTAGAACTAGCGGGAAGCACCGGGGAGCTGTTTTTT
v_call: TRBV5-1; clone_size: .; d_call: .; j_call: TRBJ1-3; cdr3_aa: CASSLAGSSGNTIYF; cdr3_nt: TGCGCCAGCAGCTTGGCCGGCAGCTCTGGAAACACCATATATTTT
v_call: TRBV7-2; clone_size: .; d_call: .; j_call: TRBJ2-7; cdr3_aa: CASSLVWTQSSYEQYF; cdr3_nt: TGTGCCAGCAGCTTAGTTTGGACGCAGAGCTCCTACGAGCAGTACTTC
v_call: TRBV6-5; clone_size: .; d_call: .; j_call: TRBJ2-5; cdr3_aa: CASREGGQETQYF; cdr3_nt: TGTGCCAGCAGGGAGGGCGGGCAAGAGACCCAGTACTTC
v_call: TRBV28; clone_size: .; d_call: .; j_call: TRBJ1-2; cdr3_aa: CASSLDATGSLGYTF; cdr3_nt: TGTGCCAGCAGTTTAGACGCGACAGGTAGTTTGGGCTACACCTTC
v_call: TRBV5-6; clone_size: .; d_call: .; j_call: TRBJ2-3; cdr3_aa: CASSIFGSPTDTQYF; cdr3_nt: TGTGCCAGCAGCATCTTCGGGAGCCCCACAGATACGCAGTATTTT
v_call: TRBV15; clone_size: .; d_call: TRBD2; j_call: TRBJ2-1; cdr3_aa: CATSRGGSRYNEQFF; cdr3_nt: TGTGCCACCAGCAGGGGGGGGAGCCGATACAATGAGCAGTTCTTC
v_call: TRBV4-2; clone_size: .; d_call: TRBD2; j_call: TRBJ2-5; cdr3_aa: CASSQAGGRETQYF; cdr3_nt: TGTGCCAGCAGCCAAGCGGGCGGGAGGGAGACCCAGTACTTC
v_call: TRBV7-9; clone_size: .; d_call: .; j_call: TRBJ2-7; cdr3_aa: CASSLATVAQYF; cdr3_nt: TGTGCCAGCAGCTTAGCCACTGTAGCGCAGTACTTC
v_call: TRBV7-2; clone_size: .; d_call: .; j_call: TRBJ2-7; cdr3_aa: CASSVRGGTTIPLYEQYF; cdr3_nt: TGTGCCAGCAGCGTACGAGGGGGGACAACGATTCCTCTCTACGAGCAGTACTTC
v_call: TRBV7-2; clone_size: .; d_call: TRBD2; j_call: TRBJ2-1; cdr3_aa: CASSFGSSGSIKQFF; cdr3_nt: TGTGCCAGCAGCTTTGGGAGTAGCGGGAGTATCAAGCAGTTCTTC
v_call: TRBV14; clone_size: .; d_call: .; j_call: TRBJ2-1; cdr3_aa: CASSQAVGGSYNEQFF; cdr3_nt: TGTGCCAGCAGCCAAGCAGTAGGGGGATCCTACAATGAGCAGTTCTTC
v_call: TRBV7-9; clone_size: .; d_call: TRBD2; j_call: TRBJ2-3; cdr3_aa: CASSWASGSWADTQYF; cdr3_nt: TGTGCCAGCAGCTGGGCCAGCGGGAGCTGGGCGGATACGCAGTATTTT
v_call: TRBV7-9; clone_size: once; d_call: .; j_call: TRBJ2-5; cdr3_aa: CASSSQGSETQYF; cdr3_nt: TGTGCCAGCAGCTCTCAGGGGTCAGAGACCCAGTACTTC
v_call: TRBV19; clone_size: once; d_call: .; j_call: TRBJ1-5; cdr3_aa: CASSLKGGQPQHF; cdr3_nt: TGTGCCAGTAGTTTGAAGGGTGGCCAGCCCCAGCATTTT
v_call: TRBV7-2; clone_size: once; d_call: TRBD2; j_call: TRBJ2-7; cdr3_aa: CASSLGLAGIEQYF; cdr3_nt: TGTGCCAGCAGCTTAGGGCTAGCGGGAATCGAGCAGTACTTC
v_call: TRBV5-5; clone_size: once; d_call: TRBD1; j_call: TRBJ1-2; cdr3_aa: CASSHRGQGTINYGYTF; cdr3_nt: TGTGCCAGCAGCCACAGGGGACAGGGGACGATTAACTATGGCTACACCTTC
v_call: TRBV19; clone_size: .; d_call: .; j_call: TRBJ2-6; cdr3_aa: CASRGHARSGANVLTF; cdr3_nt: TGTGCCAGTAGAGGACATGCCCGCTCTGGGGCCAACGTCCTGACTTTC
v_call: TRBV28; clone_size: few; d_call: TRBD1; j_call: TRBJ2-5; cdr3_aa: CASRATGEQETQYF; cdr3_nt: TGTGCCAGCAGAGCGACAGGGGAACAAGAGACCCAGTACTTC
v_call: TRBV19; clone_size: .; d_call: .; j_call: TRBJ2-4; cdr3_aa: CASSISGLAKNIQYF; cdr3_nt: TGTGCCAGTAGTATAAGCGGGTTAGCCAAAAACATTCAGTACTTC
v_call: TRBV7-6; clone_size: .; d_call: TRBD1; j_call: TRBJ1-2; cdr3_aa: CASSLGAGGAGGYTF; cdr3_nt: TGTGCCAGCAGCTTAGGGGCAGGGGGCGCGGGAGGCTACACCTTC
v_call: TRBV28; clone_size: .; d_call: .; j_call: TRBJ2-1; cdr3_aa: CASSSTRTDEQFF; cdr3_nt: TGTGCCAGCAGTTCCACCCGGACCGATGAGCAGTTCTTC
v_call: TRBV7-2; clone_size: .; d_call: TRBD2; j_call: TRBJ2-3; cdr3_aa: CASSLFPPGLAGDTQYF; cdr3_nt: TGTGCCAGCAGCCTTTTTCCCCCGGGACTAGCGGGTGATACGCAGTATTTT
v_call: TRBV7-9; clone_size: few; d_call: .; j_call: TRBJ2-2; cdr3_aa: CASRAPSGGGELFF; cdr3_nt: TGTGCCAGCCGGGCCCCATCGGGCGGCGGGGAGCTGTTTTTT
v_call: TRBV11-2; clone_size: .; d_call: .; j_call: TRBJ1-1; cdr3_aa: CASSPGLTNTEAFF; cdr3_nt: TGTGCCAGCAGCCCGGGACTTACGAACACTGAAGCTTTCTTT
v_call: TRBV7-4; clone_size: .; d_call: TRBD1; j_call: TRBJ2-7; cdr3_aa: CASSSRTGGAYEQYF; cdr3_nt: TGTGCCAGCAGCTCCCGGACAGGGGGGGCCTACGAGCAGTACTTC
v_call: TRBV7-3; clone_size: .; d_call: .; j_call: TRBJ2-5; cdr3_aa: CASSLGGAGETQYF; cdr3_nt: TGTGCCAGCAGCTTAGGGGGAGCGGGAGAGACCCAGTACTTC
v_call: TRBV6-5; clone_size: once; d_call: .; j_call: TRBJ1-5; cdr3_aa: CASSSVGARNQPQHF; cdr3_nt: TGTGCCAGCAGTTCCGTCGGGGCCCGCAATCAGCCCCAGCATTTT
v_call: TRBV7-4; clone_size: .; d_call: .; j_call: TRBJ2-7; cdr3_aa: CASSLVQGSYEQYF; cdr3_nt: TGTGCCAGCAGCTTAGTGCAGGGGAGCTACGAGCAGTACTTC
v_call: TRBV9; clone_size: .; d_call: .; j_call: TRBJ2-1; cdr3_aa: CASSVASATYNEQFF; cdr3_nt: TGTGCCAGCAGCGTAGCTAGCGCGACCTACAATGAGCAGTTCTTC
v_call: TRBV18; clone_size: .; d_call: TRBD2; j_call: TRBJ2-7; cdr3_aa: CASSPGGGQNEQYF; cdr3_nt: TGTGCCAGCTCACCAGGCGGGGGGCAAAACGAGCAGTACTTC
v_call: TRBV28; clone_size: .; d_call: TRBD1; j_call: TRBJ1-2; cdr3_aa: CASTGGTGYGYTF; cdr3_nt: TGTGCCAGCACAGGGGGCACGGGGTATGGCTACACCTTC
v_call: TRBV27; clone_size: .; d_call: .; j_call: TRBJ2-2; cdr3_aa: CASSLAQGRTGELFF; cdr3_nt: TGTGCCAGCAGTTTAGCGCAGGGACGGACCGGGGAGCTGTTTTTT
v_call: TRBV7-2; clone_size: .; d_call: .; j_call: TRBJ2-2; cdr3_aa: CASSLSQNTGELFF; cdr3_nt: TGTGCCAGCAGCTTATCACAGAACACCGGGGAGCTGTTTTTT
v_call: TRBV7-2; clone_size: .; d_call: .; j_call: TRBJ2-2; cdr3_aa: CASSLDRLNTGELFF; cdr3_nt: TGTGCCAGCAGCTTAGACAGGCTTAACACCGGGGAGCTGTTTTTT
v_call: TRBV25-1; clone_size: .; d_call: .; j_call: TRBJ1-1; cdr3_aa: CASAFGGGTEAFF; cdr3_nt: TGTGCCAGCGCCTTCGGAGGAGGCACTGAAGCTTTCTTT
v_call: TRBV10-1; clone_size: .; d_call: TRBD2; j_call: TRBJ2-1; cdr3_aa: CASSEVVAGYNEQFF; cdr3_nt: TGCGCCAGCAGTGAGGTGGTAGCGGGGTACAATGAGCAGTTCTTC
v_call: TRBV5-1; clone_size: .; d_call: TRBD2; j_call: TRBJ2-1; cdr3_aa: CASRLAGGDNEQFF; cdr3_nt: TGCGCCAGCAGACTAGCGGGAGGCGACAATGAGCAGTTCTTC
v_call: TRBV5-1; clone_size: .; d_call: .; j_call: TRBJ1-4; cdr3_aa: CASSLDGSQGGGKLFF; cdr3_nt: TGCGCCAGCAGCTTGGACGGGAGCCAGGGCGGCGGAAAACTGTTTTTT
v_call: TRBV15; clone_size: .; d_call: TRBD2; j_call: TRBJ2-7; cdr3_aa: CATSPRGVHYEQYF; cdr3_nt: TGTGCCACCAGCCCCCGGGGGGTCCACTACGAGCAGTACTTC
v_call: TRBV15; clone_size: .; d_call: TRBD2; j_call: TRBJ2-1; cdr3_aa: CATSRGEGLAGGEQFF; cdr3_nt: TGTGCCACCAGCAGAGGCGAAGGACTAGCGGGAGGCGAGCAGTTCTTC
v_call: TRBV7-2; clone_size: .; d_call: TRBD2; j_call: TRBJ2-1; cdr3_aa: CASSIGTSGGDNEQFF; cdr3_nt: TGTGCCAGCAGCATTGGGACTAGCGGGGGGGACAATGAGCAGTTCTTC
v_call: TRBV5-1; clone_size: .; d_call: .; j_call: TRBJ2-7; cdr3_aa: CASSSSGQAHEQYF; cdr3_nt: TGCGCCAGCAGCAGCTCTGGACAAGCCCACGAGCAGTACTTC
v_call: TRBV7-3; clone_size: .; d_call: .; j_call: TRBJ2-7; cdr3_aa: CASSLQAGSSYEQYF; cdr3_nt: TGTGCCAGCAGCCTCCAGGCGGGGAGCTCCTACGAGCAGTACTTC
v_call: TRBV5-1; clone_size: .; d_call: .; j_call: TRBJ2-3; cdr3_aa: CASSPVGTDTQYF; cdr3_nt: TGCGCCAGCTCCCCCGTGGGCACAGATACGCAGTATTTT
v_call: TRBV5-8; clone_size: .; d_call: TRBD2; j_call: TRBJ2-7; cdr3_aa: CASSIGLAGTYEQYF; cdr3_nt: TGTGCCAGCAGCATCGGACTAGCGGGGACCTACGAGCAGTACTTC